The 16 T cell receptor beta chains in this list originate from one sample, sequenced in a study of blood T cell repertoires in COVID-19. TCRdb's copy holds only in-frame clones and misses some; the assay was immunoSEQ multiplex PCR. The table shows about 140,000 clones, with 79% occurring only once. The sample taken for sequencing was peripheral blood. The receptors derive from a man aged 55 to 69 with acute or convalescent COVID-19.

The chain links TRBV5-1 to TRBJ1-5; D is undetermined. V shed 0 bases and J shed 4 bases, with 11 bases lying between them. There are 15 residues in the CDR3. Germline V lookup: CDR1 SGHRS, CDR2 YFSETQ. CDR3 in DNA: TGCGCCAGCAGCTTGGGAACTTCGATGAATCAGCCCCAGCATTTT. This sequence encodes CASSLGTSMNQPQHF. The complete variable domain, with remaining parts taken from reference TRBV5-1 and TRBJ1-5, reads KAGVTQTPRYLIKTRGQQVTLSCSPISGHRSVSWYQQTPGQGLQFLFEYFSETQRNKGNFPGRFSGRQFSNSRSEMNVSTLELGDSALYLCASSLGTSMNQPQHFGDGTRLSIL.

This clone was observed a few times. This sequence joins TRBV18 and TRBJ2-7, with 10 bases matching TRBD2. Looked up from germline, CDR1 is KGHSH and CDR2 is LQKENI. V lost 3 bases, J lost 7 bases, and 9 bases stayed unmatched. This CDR3 contains 15 residues. The CDR3: CASSPAGLAVVEQYF. As DNA, the CDR3 is TGTGCCAGCTCACCGGCAGGACTAGCGGTAGTTGAGCAGTACTTC.

This clone turned up a few times. This chain joins TRBV5-1 and TRBJ2-3; D might be TRBD1 (6 bases). V shed 5 bases and J shed 3 bases, with 13 bases lying between them. The CDR3 contains 14 residues. Germline loops: CDR1 SGHRS, CDR2 YFSETQ. CDR3 protein: CASRGQGLTDTQYF. Here the CDR3 DNA reads TGCGCCAGCAGAGGTCAGGGGTTGACAGATACGCAGTATTTT.

This clone appeared once. V and J are TRBV5-5 and TRBJ2-1; D not certain. Trimming pared 1 base from V and 5 bases from J, leaving 7 bases between. The CDR3 is 13 residues long. Germline CDR1 and CDR2: SGHKS and YYEKEE (reference sequence). The CDR3 nucleotides are TGTGCCAGCAGCTTGCTACCAAACAATGAGCAGTTCTTC. Translated: CASSLLPNNEQFF.

This chain uses TRBV14 with TRBJ2-1; D perhaps matches TRBD2 (6 bases). Germline V CDR1 and CDR2: SGHDN, FVKESK. The germline V and J ends were trimmed by 3 bases and 6 bases, with 9 bases remaining between them. The CDR3 contains 13 residues. This CDR3 is CASSQRGLNEQFF. The CDR3 nucleotides are TGTGCCAGCAGCCAGCGGGGTCTCAATGAGCAGTTCTTC.

The chain uses TRBV4-2 and TRBJ2-1, with 7 bases fitting TRBD2. The CDR3 is made up of 15 amino acids. CDR1 and CDR2 from the germline V gene are LGHNA and YNFKEQ. V was clipped by 0 bases and J by 2 bases; unmatched bases: 1. The CDR3 nucleotides are TGTGCCAGCAGCCAAGAGGGGGGGACCTACAATGAGCAGTTCTTC. Translation gives CASSQEGGTYNEQFF.

The chain has TRBV7-2 and TRBJ1-3; tentatively, D is TRBD1 (6 bases). The germline V gene has CDR1 SGHTA and CDR2 FQGNSA. This CDR3 region has 17 residues. With 0 bases removed from V and 0 bases from J, the gap between germline ends came to 12 bases. CDR3 protein: CASSLASGTRSGNTIYF. In nucleotides, the CDR3 is TGTGCCAGCAGCTTAGCGTCCGGGACACGCTCTGGAAACACCATATATTTT.

The chain combines TRBV27 with TRBJ1-6, with a weak D call TRBD1 (5 bases). V lost 9 bases, J lost 6 bases, and 15 bases lay in between. The CDR3 spans 14 residues. Germline CDR1 is MNHEY and CDR2 is SMNVEV (reference sequence). CDR3 protein: CASRRGGVNSPLHF. CDR3 in DNA: TGTGCCAGTAGAAGGGGCGGCGTTAATTCACCCCTCCACTTT.

This chain connects TRBV25-1 to TRBJ2-4, with D tentatively TRBD2 (6 bases). CDR1 and CDR2 from the germline V gene are MGHDK and SYGVNS. V lost 8 bases to trimming and J lost 0 bases, with 17 bases between them. The length of the CDR3 is 16 residues. This CDR3 is CASAPDTGGAKNIQYF. The CDR3 nucleotides are TGTGCCAGCGCCCCTGACACCGGGGGAGCCAAAAACATTCAGTACTTC.

This chain connects TRBV5-4 to TRBJ2-5; 9 bases are shared with TRBD2. Germline CDR1 reads SGHNT; CDR2 reads YYREEE (reference sequence). This CDR3 has 15 residues. V trimming: 4 bases; J trimming: 2 bases; junction bases outside the gene matches: 6. CDR3 residues: CASSPSTSGQETQYF. CDR3 coding DNA: TGTGCCAGCAGCCCCAGTACTAGCGGGCAAGAGACCCAGTACTTC. Filled out from reference TRBV5-4 and TRBJ2-5, the complete variable domain reads ETGVTQSPTHLIKTRGQQVTLRCSSQSGHNTVSWYQQALGQGPQFIFQYYREEENGRGNFPPRFSGLQFPNYSSELNVNALELDDSALYLCASSPSTSGQETQYFGPGTRLLVL.

V and J are TRBV27 and TRBJ1-4; TRBD1 might be the D (5 bases). Trimming took 7 bases from V and 6 from J, leaving 12 bases between them. CDR1 and CDR2 (germline): MNHEY, SMNVEV (reference sequence). The CDR3 runs 13 residues. The CDR3 sequence is CASKRQGDEKLFF. CDR3 in DNA: TGTGCCAGCAAGCGACAAGGGGATGAAAAACTGTTTTTT. Full variable domain (rest looked up from reference TRBV27 and TRBJ1-4): EAQVTQNPRYLITVTGKKLTVTCSQNMNHEYMSWYRQDPGLGLRQIYYSMNVEVTDKGDVPEGYKVSRKEKRNFPLILESPSPNQTSLYFCASKRQGDEKLFFGSGTQLSVL.

J is TRBJ1-1 and V is TRBV18; unclear D gene. Trimming stripped 0 bases from V and 1 base from J, with 9 bases between. This CDR3 contains 15 residues. Looked up from germline, CDR1 is KGHSH and CDR2 is LQKENI. Written as DNA, the CDR3 is TGTGCCAGCTCACCACCGAACAGTTGGAACACTGAAGCTTTCTTT. Protein product: CASSPPNSWNTEAFF.

Ten or more counts support this clone. The genes are TRBV10-3 and TRBJ2-7, with 7 bases identical to TRBD2. Germline CDR1 and CDR2: ENHRY and SYGVKD. Trimming cost V 0 bases and J 5 bases; bases outside gene matches: 4. The CDR3 extends over 14 amino acids. This CDR3 reads CAISESGGSNEQYF. The CDR3 DNA is TGTGCCATCAGTGAGTCGGGGGGGAGCAACGAGCAGTACTTC.

The genes are TRBV4-1 and TRBJ1-5; D possibly corresponds to TRBD1 (5 bases). The germline V gene has CDR1 MGHRA and CDR2 YSYEKL. Trimming removed 0 bases from V and 3 bases from J, with 9 bases in between. There are 15 residues in the CDR3. CDR3 sequence: CASSQEGQNNQPQHF. As DNA, the CDR3 is TGCGCCAGCAGCCAAGAGGGGCAGAACAATCAGCCCCAGCATTTT.

The V call is TRBV11-3, the J call TRBJ2-3; 8 bases map to TRBD1. V trimming: 3 bases; J trimming: 1 base; junction bases outside the gene matches: 3. This CDR3 region has 15 residues. CDR1 and CDR2 (germline): SGHNT, YENEEA. The chain's CDR3 is CASSLGTGRTDTQYF. CDR3 DNA sequence: TGTGCCAGCAGCTTGGGGACAGGCCGCACAGATACGCAGTATTTT.

This chain connects TRBV7-8 to TRBJ1-5; 7 positions match TRBD1. The CDR3 is made up of 14 amino acids. The germline CDR1 and CDR2 sequences are SGHVS and FQNEAQ. V gave up 5 bases and J gave up 4 bases; unmatched junction bases: 5. This chain's CDR3 is CASSPGTVNQPQHF. The CDR3 bases are TGTGCCAGCAGCCCCGGGACAGTTAATCAGCCCCAGCATTTT.